The rows below give T cell receptor beta chains drawn from one sample of a study of OX40 agonist ivuxolimab in advanced cancers. The repertoire was sequenced with immunoSEQ multiplex PCR; TCRdb's copy has only in-frame clones and lacks some. The table has tens of thousands of clones, 90% to 95% seen once. The sample here was CD4+ or CD8+ T cells sorted from blood, taken in a trial of the OX40 agonist ivuxolimab. Receptor source: an adult with an advanced solid tumor such as melanoma, head and neck, liver or kidney cancer. Each CDR3 is given with its conserved first and last residue. The D gene is left open where the match is weak. Size is stated for part of the rows, as once, few or many counts, or as a class when the clone is expanded.

d_gene: TRBD2
abundance: NA
j_gene: TRBJ2-1
v_gene: TRBV5-1
CDR3aa: CASSFTSGVSSYNEQFF
CDR3nt: TGCGCCAGCAGCTTCACTAGCGGGGTGAGCTCCTACAATGAGCAGTTCTTC

d_gene: NA
abundance: NA
j_gene: TRBJ1-2
v_gene: TRBV27
CDR3aa: CASRAQGFYGYTF
CDR3nt: TGTGCCAGCAGGGCACAGGGCTTCTATGGCTACACCTTC

d_gene: TRBD2
abundance: NA
j_gene: TRBJ2-1
v_gene: TRBV5-1
CDR3aa: CASSLRLAGRDEQFF
CDR3nt: TGCGCCAGCAGCCTGAGACTAGCGGGAAGGGATGAGCAGTTCTTC

d_gene: NA
abundance: NA
j_gene: TRBJ1-2
v_gene: TRBV15
CDR3aa: CATSSGLVEGPNYGYTF
CDR3nt: TGTGCCACCAGCTCGGGCTTAGTCGAGGGCCCTAACTATGGCTACACCTTC

d_gene: NA
abundance: NA
j_gene: TRBJ2-5
v_gene: TRBV5-4
CDR3aa: CASSFHGGKETQYF
CDR3nt: TGTGCCAGCAGCTTTCACGGGGGTAAAGAGACCCAGTACTTC

d_gene: NA
abundance: NA
j_gene: TRBJ1-5
v_gene: TRBV6-6
CDR3aa: CASSYSWGDQPQHF
CDR3nt: TGTGCCAGCAGTTACAGTTGGGGCGATCAGCCCCAGCATTTT

d_gene: NA
abundance: NA
j_gene: TRBJ1-2
v_gene: TRBV7-9
CDR3aa: CASSLSDSSYGYTF
CDR3nt: TGTGCCAGCAGCTTATCGGACAGTTCCTATGGCTACACCTTC

d_gene: TRBD1
abundance: NA
j_gene: TRBJ1-5
v_gene: TRBV19
CDR3aa: CASSPGQGPNQPQHF
CDR3nt: TGTGCCAGTAGTCCGGGACAGGGGCCAAATCAGCCCCAGCATTTT

d_gene: NA
abundance: NA
j_gene: TRBJ2-5
v_gene: TRBV28
CDR3aa: CASSLGLGQTQYF
CDR3nt: TGTGCCAGCAGTTTGGGACTTGGGCAGACCCAGTACTTC

d_gene: TRBD2
abundance: NA
j_gene: TRBJ2-2
v_gene: TRBV7-6
CDR3aa: CASSFKLAGNTGELFF
CDR3nt: TGTGCCAGCAGCTTCAAACTAGCGGGCAACACCGGGGAGCTGTTTTTT

d_gene: NA
abundance: NA
j_gene: TRBJ2-7
v_gene: TRBV7-9
CDR3aa: CASSLENYEQYF
CDR3nt: TGTGCCAGCAGCTTAGAGAACTACGAGCAGTACTTC

d_gene: TRBD1
abundance: NA
j_gene: TRBJ2-3
v_gene: TRBV13
CDR3aa: CASSLARQGAQTQYF
CDR3nt: TGTGCCAGCAGCTTAGCTCGACAGGGGGCGCAGACGCAGTATTTT

d_gene: TRBD1
abundance: NA
j_gene: TRBJ2-1
v_gene: TRBV4-1
CDR3aa: CASRGQGDTEQFF
CDR3nt: TGCGCCAGCAGAGGACAGGGGGATACTGAGCAGTTCTTC

d_gene: NA
abundance: NA
j_gene: TRBJ1-2
v_gene: TRBV27
CDR3aa: CASSLGSGALYGYTF
CDR3nt: TGTGCCAGCAGTTTAGGGTCAGGGGCCCTCTATGGCTACACCTTC

d_gene: NA
abundance: NA
j_gene: TRBJ1-3
v_gene: TRBV5-1
CDR3aa: CASSLEPRGQLYSGNTIYF
CDR3nt: TGCGCCAGCAGCTTGGAGCCGCGAGGACAGTTGTACTCTGGAAACACCATATATTTT

d_gene: NA
abundance: NA
j_gene: TRBJ1-1
v_gene: TRBV10-3
CDR3aa: CAISESGGYFEAFF
CDR3nt: TGTGCCATCAGTGAGTCAGGGGGATACTTTGAAGCTTTCTTT

d_gene: NA
abundance: NA
j_gene: TRBJ2-3
v_gene: TRBV6-5
CDR3aa: CASTQGPTDTQYF
CDR3nt: TGTGCCAGCACCCAGGGGCCCACAGATACGCAGTATTTT

d_gene: NA
abundance: NA
j_gene: TRBJ2-1
v_gene: TRBV4-3
CDR3aa: CASSRAWAQFNEQFF
CDR3nt: TGCGCCAGCAGCCGAGCCTGGGCACAGTTCAATGAGCAGTTCTTC

d_gene: TRBD2
abundance: NA
j_gene: TRBJ2-1
v_gene: TRBV7-3
CDR3aa: CASSLLPPPSGPNNEQFF
CDR3nt: TGTGCCAGCAGCTTATTGCCACCTCCTAGCGGGCCTAACAATGAGCAGTTCTTC

d_gene: NA
abundance: NA
j_gene: TRBJ1-1
v_gene: TRBV7-9
CDR3aa: CASSLEVNTEAFF
CDR3nt: TGTGCCAGCAGCTTGGAGGTGAACACTGAAGCTTTCTTT

d_gene: TRBD1
abundance: NA
j_gene: TRBJ1-2
v_gene: TRBV27
CDR3aa: CASSTTGAYYGYTF
CDR3nt: TGTGCCAGCAGTACCACAGGGGCCTACTATGGCTACACCTTC

d_gene: NA
abundance: NA
j_gene: TRBJ1-1
v_gene: TRBV11-2
CDR3aa: CASSLARNTEAFF
CDR3nt: TGTGCCAGCAGCTTAGCTCGGAACACTGAAGCTTTCTTT

d_gene: NA
abundance: once
j_gene: TRBJ2-5
v_gene: TRBV4-1
CDR3aa: CASSQGGETQYF
CDR3nt: TGCGCCAGCAGCCAAGGGGGTGAGACCCAGTACTTC

d_gene: NA
abundance: NA
j_gene: TRBJ2-7
v_gene: TRBV18
CDR3aa: CASSPTSGQVNSYEQYF
CDR3nt: TGTGCCAGCTCACCAACTTCCGGGCAGGTTAATTCCTACGAGCAGTACTTC

d_gene: NA
abundance: NA
j_gene: TRBJ1-2
v_gene: TRBV7-9
CDR3aa: CASSLPTQGNYGYTF
CDR3nt: TGTGCCAGCAGCTTACCAACACAGGGTAACTATGGCTACACCTTC

d_gene: NA
abundance: NA
j_gene: TRBJ2-1
v_gene: TRBV11-2
CDR3aa: CASGGASSYNEQFF
CDR3nt: TGTGCCAGCGGGGGGGCTAGCTCCTACAATGAGCAGTTCTTC

d_gene: TRBD2
abundance: NA
j_gene: TRBJ2-1
v_gene: TRBV13
CDR3aa: CASSLAGTLAGGPGVSHEQFF
CDR3nt: TGTGCCAGCAGCTTAGCCGGTACACTAGCGGGGGGGCCGGGTGTGAGCCATGAGCAGTTCTTC

d_gene: NA
abundance: NA
j_gene: TRBJ2-1
v_gene: TRBV6-6
CDR3aa: CASSLGTFFYNEQFF
CDR3nt: TGTGCCAGCAGTTTAGGGACGTTCTTCTACAATGAGCAGTTCTTC

d_gene: TRBD2
abundance: NA
j_gene: TRBJ2-3
v_gene: TRBV5-1
CDR3aa: CASSSLAGDTDTQYF
CDR3nt: TGCGCCAGCAGCTCTCTAGCGGGGGACACAGATACGCAGTATTTT

d_gene: TRBD1
abundance: NA
j_gene: TRBJ2-1
v_gene: TRBV18
CDR3aa: CASSSDRDAYNEQFF
CDR3nt: TGTGCCAGCTCATCTGACAGGGACGCCTACAATGAGCAGTTCTTC

d_gene: NA
abundance: NA
j_gene: TRBJ2-1
v_gene: TRBV4-1
CDR3aa: CASSQGATYSYNEQFF
CDR3nt: TGCGCCAGCAGCCAAGGGGCGACTTACTCCTACAATGAGCAGTTCTTC

d_gene: TRBD1
abundance: NA
j_gene: TRBJ1-1
v_gene: TRBV29-1
CDR3aa: CSVRQGLYTEAFF
CDR3nt: TGCAGCGTACGACAGGGCTTGTACACTGAAGCTTTCTTT

d_gene: NA
abundance: NA
j_gene: TRBJ2-3
v_gene: TRBV7-9
CDR3aa: CASSLGTASTDTQYF
CDR3nt: TGTGCCAGCAGCTTAGGGACAGCTAGCACAGATACGCAGTATTTT

d_gene: TRBD2
abundance: NA
j_gene: TRBJ2-2
v_gene: TRBV4-3
CDR3aa: CASSQDRGLAGVAGELFF
CDR3nt: TGCGCCAGCAGCCAAGATCGGGGACTAGCGGGAGTTGCCGGGGAGCTGTTTTTT

d_gene: NA
abundance: NA
j_gene: TRBJ2-3
v_gene: TRBV9
CDR3aa: CASSVEGRGPADTQYF
CDR3nt: TGTGCCAGCAGCGTAGAGGGACGGGGCCCGGCAGATACGCAGTATTTT

d_gene: TRBD1
abundance: NA
j_gene: TRBJ1-3
v_gene: TRBV7-7
CDR3aa: CASSPTGEAGNTIYF
CDR3nt: TGTGCTAGCAGCCCGACAGGGGAGGCAGGAAACACCATATATTTT

d_gene: TRBD2
abundance: NA
j_gene: TRBJ2-7
v_gene: TRBV5-4
CDR3aa: CASSPVAGDFYEQYF
CDR3nt: TGTGCCAGCAGCCCAGTAGCGGGGGACTTCTACGAGCAGTACTTC

d_gene: NA
abundance: once
j_gene: TRBJ1-2
v_gene: TRBV4-2
CDR3aa: CASSQEVPGWGNYGYTF
CDR3nt: TGTGCCAGCAGCCAAGAAGTCCCAGGGTGGGGAAACTATGGCTACACCTTC

d_gene: TRBD1
abundance: NA
j_gene: TRBJ2-2
v_gene: TRBV9
CDR3aa: CASSPRPGTGSGELFF
CDR3nt: TGTGCCAGCAGCCCCCGTCCCGGGACAGGGTCCGGGGAGCTGTTTTTT

d_gene: TRBD2
abundance: NA
j_gene: TRBJ2-5
v_gene: TRBV13
CDR3aa: CASSLGFRLAGGEETQYF
CDR3nt: TGTGCCAGCAGCTTAGGTTTTCGTCTAGCGGGAGGGGAGGAGACCCAGTACTTC

d_gene: TRBD2
abundance: NA
j_gene: TRBJ2-1
v_gene: TRBV29-1
CDR3aa: CSARAGEEFF
CDR3nt: TGCAGCGCCCGTGCGGGGGAGGAGTTCTTC

d_gene: NA
abundance: NA
j_gene: TRBJ1-4
v_gene: TRBV6-5
CDR3aa: CASSYDERGEKLFF
CDR3nt: TGTGCCAGCAGTTACGACGAAAGGGGCGAAAAACTGTTTTTT

d_gene: NA
abundance: NA
j_gene: TRBJ2-3
v_gene: TRBV18
CDR3aa: CASSTNQGDADTQYF
CDR3nt: TGTGCCAGCTCGACTAATCAGGGAGATGCAGATACGCAGTATTTT

d_gene: TRBD1
abundance: NA
j_gene: TRBJ2-7
v_gene: TRBV28
CDR3aa: CASSRTGISYEQYF
CDR3nt: TGTGCCAGCAGCAGGACAGGAATTTCCTACGAGCAGTACTTC

d_gene: NA
abundance: NA
j_gene: TRBJ2-1
v_gene: TRBV9
CDR3aa: CASSVGTPDGNEQFF
CDR3nt: TGTGCCAGCAGCGTAGGGACTCCCGACGGTAATGAGCAGTTCTTC

d_gene: NA
abundance: few
j_gene: TRBJ2-3
v_gene: TRBV27
CDR3aa: CASSLFTPTDTQYF
CDR3nt: TGTGCCAGCAGTCTTTTCACCCCCACAGATACGCAGTATTTT

d_gene: NA
abundance: NA
j_gene: TRBJ2-3
v_gene: TRBV13
CDR3aa: CASSLGVGDTQYF
CDR3nt: TGTGCCAGCAGCTTAGGAGTGGGAGATACGCAGTATTTT

d_gene: NA
abundance: NA
j_gene: TRBJ2-7
v_gene: TRBV11-2
CDR3aa: CASSLDRGSVLGEQYF
CDR3nt: TGTGCCAGCAGCTTAGATAGGGGTTCAGTTCTGGGCGAGCAGTACTTC